The TCR beta chain under discussion was sequenced for a study of graft-versus-host responses after intestinal transplantation. Overall study context: Anti-thymocyte globulin was used for induction in all recipients, who then took tacrolimus and steroids for 2 to 4 years. The study, taken as a whole, reports: GvH clones surfaced in recipient marrow, some emerging earlier in ileum or blood. When patients had graft-donor T cell macrochimerism, their allografts held high graft-versus-host to host-versus-graft clonal ratios. After transplant, early declines in HvG clones were associated with peak levels of circulating GvH clones.

Notes on this clone: Its matching antigen is unknown.

Measured with immunoSEQ multiplex PCR; TCRdb has only the in-frame clones, and not every one. The profile shows about 90,000 clones, about 88% of them singletons. The CDR3 contains 16 residues. From germline, CDR1 is SGHRS and CDR2 YFSETQ. After removal of 2 bases from V and 5 bases from J, the junction contained 5 bases not matched to a gene. Sequences were derived from unstimulated CD4+ T cells sorted from spleen or lymph node cells, sampled before transplant. The receptor comes from a human donor who was the organ donor for an intestinal transplant. The chain has TRBV5-1 and TRBJ2-1; TRBD2 matches at 12 bases. This chain's CDR3 is CASSLTGLAGNNEQFF. CDR3 DNA sequence: TGCGCCAGCAGCTTAACCGGACTAGCGGGGAACAATGAGCAGTTCTTC.